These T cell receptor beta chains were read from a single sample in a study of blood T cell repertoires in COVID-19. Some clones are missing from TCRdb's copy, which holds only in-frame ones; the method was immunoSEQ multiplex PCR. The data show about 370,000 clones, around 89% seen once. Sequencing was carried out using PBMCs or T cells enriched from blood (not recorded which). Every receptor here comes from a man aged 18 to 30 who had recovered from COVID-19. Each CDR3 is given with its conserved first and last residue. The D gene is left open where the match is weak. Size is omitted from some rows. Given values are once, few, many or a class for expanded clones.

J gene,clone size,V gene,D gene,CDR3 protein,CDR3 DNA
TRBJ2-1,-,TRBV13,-,CASSYHLNSHEQFF,TGTGCCAGCAGCTATCACCTTAACAGCCATGAGCAGTTCTTC
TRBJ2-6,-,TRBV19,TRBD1,CASSAKTGAGANVLTF,TGTGCCAGTAGTGCGAAGACAGGGGCTGGGGCCAACGTCCTGACTTTC
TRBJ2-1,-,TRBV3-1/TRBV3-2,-,CASSQMGEGEQFF,TGTGCCAGCAGCCAAATGGGAGAAGGAGAGCAGTTCTTC
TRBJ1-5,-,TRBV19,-,CASSMWVPGEVRNQPQHF,TGTGCCAGTAGTATGTGGGTTCCGGGAGAAGTAAGGAATCAGCCCCAGCATTTT
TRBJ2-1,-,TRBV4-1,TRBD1,CASSQGQGRNTEQFF,TGCGCCAGCAGCCAAGGACAGGGGCGGAATACTGAGCAGTTCTTC
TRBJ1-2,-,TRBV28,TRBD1,CASSLLGQGQGYTF,TGTGCCAGCAGTTTACTGGGACAGGGTCAGGGCTACACCTTC
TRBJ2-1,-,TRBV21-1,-,CAKTGTGDYNEQFF,TGTGCCAAAACCGGGACAGGGGACTACAATGAGCAGTTCTTC
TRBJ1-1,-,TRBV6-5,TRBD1,CACWTGLNTEAFF,TGTGCCTGCTGGACAGGGCTCAACACTGAAGCTTTCTTT
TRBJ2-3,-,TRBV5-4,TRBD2,CASSLGGTSGRDTQYF,TGTGCCAGCAGCTTGGGCGGGACTAGCGGGAGGGATACGCAGTATTTT
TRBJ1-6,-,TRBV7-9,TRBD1,CASRATGGRDSPLHF,TGTGCCAGCAGGGCTACAGGGGGCAGGGATTCACCCCTCCACTTT
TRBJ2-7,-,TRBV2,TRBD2,CASSERGGASYEQYF,TGTGCCAGCAGTGAACGGGGGGGCGCGTCCTACGAGCAGTACTTC
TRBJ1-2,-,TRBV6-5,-,CASTRDNNNYGYTF,TGTGCCAGCACCCGGGACAACAATAACTATGGCTACACCTTC
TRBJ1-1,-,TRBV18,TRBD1,CASSPPHLDRVTEAFF,TGTGCCAGCTCACCACCGCATTTGGACAGGGTAACTGAAGCTTTCTTT
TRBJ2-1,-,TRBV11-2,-,CASSLDPGDEQFF,TGTGCCAGCAGCTTAGATCCAGGGGATGAGCAGTTCTTC
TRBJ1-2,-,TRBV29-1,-,CSVEERVAQGAPPLYGYTF,TGCAGCGTTGAAGAAAGGGTAGCACAGGGAGCTCCCCCTTTGTATGGCTACACCTTC
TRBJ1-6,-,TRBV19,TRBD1,CASSNPPGTGDNSPLHF,TGTGCCAGTAGTAACCCTCCAGGGACAGGCGATAATTCACCCCTCCACTTT
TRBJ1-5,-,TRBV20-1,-,CSASPGNQPQHF,TGCAGTGCTAGTCCGGGGAACCAGCCCCAGCATTTT
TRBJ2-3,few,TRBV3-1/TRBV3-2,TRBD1,CASSQDMGPTGDCTQYF,TGTGCCAGCAGCCAAGATATGGGCCCAACAGGGGATTGTACGCAGTATTTT
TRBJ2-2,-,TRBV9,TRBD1,CASSQKTGANTGELFF,TGTGCCAGCAGCCAAAAGACAGGGGCTAACACCGGGGAGCTGTTTTTT
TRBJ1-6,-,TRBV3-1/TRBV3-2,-,CASSQGDTYNSPLHF,TGTGCCAGCAGCCAAGGGGACACCTATAATTCACCCCTCCACTTT
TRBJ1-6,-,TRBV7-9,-,CASSLRELSPLHF,TGTGCCAGCAGCTTAAGGGAGCTTTCACCCCTCCACTTT
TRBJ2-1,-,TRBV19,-,CASSTSARLNEQFF,TGTGCCAGTAGTACTAGCGCCCGACTGAATGAGCAGTTCTTC
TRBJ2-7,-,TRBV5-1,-,CASSLAVDYEQYF,TGCGCCAGCAGCTTGGCGGTAGACTACGAGCAGTACTTC
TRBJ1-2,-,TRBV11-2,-,CASSLESQGSYGYTF,TGTGCCAGCAGCTTAGAATCCCAGGGCTCGTATGGCTACACCTTC
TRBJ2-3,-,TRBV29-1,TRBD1,CSVEGDRGPGDTQYF,TGCAGCGTTGAAGGCGACAGGGGGCCAGGAGATACGCAGTATTTT
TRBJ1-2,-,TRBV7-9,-,CASSLVGNYYGYTF,TGTGCCAGCAGCTTAGTCGGGAACTACTATGGCTACACCTTC
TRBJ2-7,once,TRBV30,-,CAWSLSNEQYF,TGTGCCTGGAGTTTGAGTAACGAGCAGTACTTC
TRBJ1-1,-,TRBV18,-,CASSPTGITEAFF,TGTGCCAGCTCACCCACAGGGATAACTGAAGCTTTCTTT
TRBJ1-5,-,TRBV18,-,CASSTTSNGYQPQHF,TGTGCCAGCTCAACGACATCCAATGGCTATCAGCCCCAGCATTTT
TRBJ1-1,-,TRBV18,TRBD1,CASSPVDRGNTEAFF,TGTGCCAGCTCACCAGTGGACAGGGGGAACACTGAAGCTTTCTTT
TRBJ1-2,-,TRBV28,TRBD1,CASSSRQGRLGGYTF,TGTGCCAGCAGTTCCCGACAGGGAAGGTTGGGAGGCTACACCTTC
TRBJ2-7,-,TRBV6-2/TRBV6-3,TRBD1,CASSSISTGGYYEQYF,TGTGCCAGCAGTTCAATTTCGACAGGGGGCTACTACGAGCAGTACTTC
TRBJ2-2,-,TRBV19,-,CASSGRTARNTGELFF,TGTGCCAGTAGTGGGCGGACAGCTAGGAACACCGGGGAGCTGTTTTTT
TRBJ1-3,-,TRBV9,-,CASSVADSSSTSGNTIYF,TGTGCCAGCAGCGTAGCTGACAGCAGCTCGACGTCGGGAAACACCATATATTTT
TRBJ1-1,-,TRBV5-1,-,CASGPGGKNTEAFF,TGCGCCAGCGGACCGGGGGGGAAGAACACTGAAGCTTTCTTT
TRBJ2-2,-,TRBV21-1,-,CASSWRTVPPLGELFF,TGTGCCAGCAGTTGGAGGACAGTCCCCCCCTTAGGGGAGCTGTTTTTT
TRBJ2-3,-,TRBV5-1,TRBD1,CASSFKTGADTQYF,TGCGCCAGCAGCTTTAAAACAGGGGCAGATACGCAGTATTTT
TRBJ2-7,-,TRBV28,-,CASSGVGSYEQYF,TGTGCCAGCAGCGGGGTGGGGTCCTACGAGCAGTACTTC
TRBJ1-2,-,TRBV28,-,CASSRSLGGGIGYGYTF,TGTGCCAGCAGCCGTAGCCTGGGGGGGGGAATTGGATATGGCTACACCTTC
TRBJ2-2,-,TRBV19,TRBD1,CASSFDRGNTGELFF,TGTGCCAGTAGCTTCGACAGGGGGAACACCGGGGAGCTGTTTTTT
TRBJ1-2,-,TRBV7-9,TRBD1,CASSSGTGDGYTF,TGTGCCAGCAGCTCCGGGACAGGGGACGGCTACACCTTC
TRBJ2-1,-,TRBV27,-,CASSFSGSYNEQFF,TGTGCCAGCAGTTTTTCGGGTTCCTACAATGAGCAGTTCTTC
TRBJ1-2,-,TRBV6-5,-,CASSTTPGQGYGYTF,TGTGCCAGCAGCACCACTCCGGGACAAGGCTATGGCTACACCTTC
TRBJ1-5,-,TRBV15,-,CATSRDLPSSNQPQHF,TGTGCCACCAGCAGAGATCTTCCTTCTTCTAATCAGCCCCAGCATTTT
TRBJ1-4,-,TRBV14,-,CASSQDGPRGEKLFF,TGTGCCAGCAGCCAAGATGGTCCCCGCGGTGAAAAACTGTTTTTT
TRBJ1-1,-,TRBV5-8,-,CASPPGSEAFF,TGTGCCAGCCCCCCAGGGTCTGAAGCTTTCTTT
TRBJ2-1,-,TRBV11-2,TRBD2,CASSPGLAQTYNEQFF,TGTGCCAGCAGCCCTGGACTAGCCCAAACCTACAATGAGCAGTTCTTC
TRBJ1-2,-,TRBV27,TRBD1,CASSIQGAGNGYTF,TGTGCCAGCAGTATTCAGGGGGCGGGCAATGGCTACACCTTC
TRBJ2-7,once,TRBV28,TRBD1,CASSPDRVNEQYF,TGTGCCAGCAGTCCCGACAGGGTCAACGAGCAGTACTTC
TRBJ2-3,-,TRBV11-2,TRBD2,CASRPPGLAFTDTQYF,TGTGCCAGCAGGCCTCCGGGACTAGCTTTCACAGATACGCAGTATTTT
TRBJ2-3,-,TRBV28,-,CASSFLGGRTDTQYF,TGTGCCAGCAGTTTTCTCGGGGGGCGCACAGATACGCAGTATTTT
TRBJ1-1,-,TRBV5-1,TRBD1,CASSWWTGGTEAFF,TGCGCCAGCAGCTGGTGGACAGGAGGCACTGAAGCTTTCTTT
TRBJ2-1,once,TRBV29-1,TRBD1,CSDRDRGYEQFF,TGCAGCGACCGGGACAGGGGCTATGAGCAGTTCTTC
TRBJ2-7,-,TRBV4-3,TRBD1,CASSPRTGTGGNEQYF,TGCGCCAGCAGCCCGCGAACCGGGACAGGGGGTAACGAGCAGTACTTC
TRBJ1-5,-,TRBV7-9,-,CASSLAGAGQPQHF,TGTGCCAGCAGCTTAGCAGGGGCCGGACAGCCCCAGCATTTT
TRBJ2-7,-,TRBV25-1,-,CASSEQGSPLYEQYF,TGTGCCAGCAGTGAACAGGGGTCGCCTCTCTACGAGCAGTACTTC
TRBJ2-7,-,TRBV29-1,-,CSAIQGQTPYEQYF,TGCAGCGCGATCCAGGGCCAAACCCCCTACGAGCAGTACTTC
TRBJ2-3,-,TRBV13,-,CASSTARDTQYF,TGTGCCAGCAGCACAGCTCGTGATACGCAGTATTTT
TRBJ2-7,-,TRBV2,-,CASSEAGPSGGYEQYF,TGTGCCAGCAGTGAAGCGGGTCCCTCAGGAGGGTACGAGCAGTACTTC